This TCR beta chain was identified in a study of regulatory T cells in long-lasting Graves disease. Study-level information: To qualify as persistent, Graves' disease required over 5 years of antithyroid drugs with positive TSH receptor antibodies. Study-wide results and limits: Those with persistent disease had in common more public clonotypes (about 2,500) than new patients (approximately 990). TRBV28, TRBJ1-2 and TRBJ2-5 were favored in persistent disease.

Time point: persistent/refractory GD, antithyroid drugs over 5 years with positive TRAb. PBMC-derived RNA was used for the TCR library. As collected, the peripheral blood samples measured 7 to 9.5 milliliters each and went into EDTA tubes. The TCR beta library used iRepertoire HTBI primers with Arm-PCR amplification of CDR3. TCRdb re-derived calls from the multiplex PCR reads in MiXCR, one entry per CDR3 protein. The sample shows more than 300,000 distinct CDR3 sequences, roughly 21% of them seen only once. This clonotype was counted at least ten times. Antigen: not known. Trimming removed 4 bases from V and 4 bases from J, with 17 bases in between. There are 15 residues in the CDR3. The V gene's germline CDR1 is DFQATT and CDR2 SNEGSKA (reference sequence).

The origin of this receptor is a female donor with Graves disease. This chain links TRBV20-1 with TRBJ1-5; weak D call: TRBD1 (5 bases). Source: peripheral blood mononuclear cells (PBMCs), taken when the disease was refractory, from a patient treated with antithyroid drugs. This chain's CDR3 is CSATSPWGGNQPQHF. In DNA, the CDR3 is TGCAGTGCTACTAGTCCATGGGGGGGAAATCAGCCCCAGCATTTT.